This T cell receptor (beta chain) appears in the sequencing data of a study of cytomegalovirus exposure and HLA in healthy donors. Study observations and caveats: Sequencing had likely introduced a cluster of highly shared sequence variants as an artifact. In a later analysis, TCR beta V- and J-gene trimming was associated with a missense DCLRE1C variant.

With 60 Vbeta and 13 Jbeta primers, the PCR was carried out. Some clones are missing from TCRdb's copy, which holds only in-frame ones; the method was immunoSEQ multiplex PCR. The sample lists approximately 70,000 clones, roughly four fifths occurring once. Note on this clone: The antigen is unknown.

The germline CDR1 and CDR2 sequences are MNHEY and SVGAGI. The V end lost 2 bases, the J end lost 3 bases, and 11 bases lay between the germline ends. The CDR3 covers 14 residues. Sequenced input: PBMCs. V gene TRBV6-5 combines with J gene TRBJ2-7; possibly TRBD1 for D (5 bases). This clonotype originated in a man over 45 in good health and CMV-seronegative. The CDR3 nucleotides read TGTGCCAGCAGTTACGCGGTAGGGGTCTACGAGCAGTACTTC. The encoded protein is CASSYAVGVYEQYF.